These 17 T cell receptor beta chains were all obtained from the same sample, sequenced in a study of T cells in Graves' hyperthyroidism and ophthalmopathy. Amplification targeted TCR beta CDR3 regions from RNA transcripts. Carried out on the TCR CDR3, a first-round RT-PCR used the HTBI primer set. TCRdb re-derived calls from the multiplex PCR reads in MiXCR, one entry per CDR3 protein. The profile shows 500,000 to 650,000 distinct CDR3 sequences, 40% to 55% of them singletons. The sequenced material came from peripheral blood or thyroid tissue (not recorded which). Every receptor here comes from an adult woman with Graves' disease, either hyperthyroidism or ophthalmopathy (not recorded which).

This clonotype was seen only a few times. The chain recombines TRBV29-1 with TRBJ2-7; 10 nucleotides line up with TRBD1. Germline trimming cut 5 bases from V and 5 bases from J; bases unmatched to any gene: 3. Germline CDR1 SQVTM, CDR2 ANQGSEA. The CDR3 totals 12 residues. CDR3 region: CSVRTGGNEQYF. The CDR3 DNA follows: TGCAGCGTTCGGACAGGGGGTAACGAGCAGTACTTC.

This clonotype turned up a few times. This rearrangement joins TRBV7-9 to TRBJ1-6; D unresolved. V was pared by 5 bases and J by 7 bases, with 15 bases between. Germline CDR1 is SEHNR and CDR2 is FQNEAQ (reference sequence). The CDR3 length is 15 residues. Written as DNA, the CDR3 is TGTGCCAGCAGCCAACCGGACCGCTACAATTCACCCCTCCACTTT. It is translated as CASSQPDRYNSPLHF. The entire variable domain, with the rest obtained from reference TRBV7-9 and TRBJ1-6, is as follows: DTGVSQNPRHKITKRGQNVTFRCDPISEHNRLYWYRQTLGQGPEFLTYFQNEAQLEKSRLLSDRFSAERPKGSFSTLEIQRTEQGDSAMYLCASSQPDRYNSPLHFGNGTRLTVT.

This rearrangement joins TRBV12-3 or TRBV12-4 to TRBJ1-2; D uncertain. This CDR3 comprises 13 residues. V was cut by 3 bases and J by 5 bases, with 10 bases left in between. CDR3 DNA sequence: TGTGCCAGCAGTTTGAAGGCGGATTATGGCTACACCTTC. It translates to CASSLKADYGYTF.

On this clonotype: The junction shows a germline mismatch at one end, possibly a read error. This chain joins TRBV3-1 and TRBJ2-2, with D possibly TRBD2 on 5 matching bases. CDR3 length: 12 amino acids. Germline CDR1 and CDR2: LGHDT and YNNKEL (reference sequence). CDR3 region: CASSHSAGELVF. CDR3 in DNA: TGTGCCAGCAGCCATTCGGCCGGGGAGCTGGTTTTT.

V gene TRBV10-3 combines with J gene TRBJ1-5; TRBD1 might be the D (6 bases). This CDR3 region has 14 residues. Germline V gene sequence: CDR1 ENHRY, CDR2 SYGVKD. The V and J ends lost 10 bases and 3 bases respectively, with 16 bases between them. The CDR3 region has the DNA TGTGCCACCCAGGGGTGGGATATCAATCAGCCCCAGCATTTT. Its protein is CATQGWDINQPQHF.

This clonotype appeared many times. V gene TRBV29-1 combines with J gene TRBJ2-7; 12 nucleotides match TRBD1. The germline gives CDR1 SQVTM, CDR2 ANQGSEA. This CDR3 region has 12 residues. V lost 4 bases, J lost 10 bases, and 5 bases stayed unmatched. The CDR3 DNA reads as TGCAGCGTTGCCGGGACAGGGGGCCGCCAGTACTTC. Translation gives CSVAGTGGRQYF.

The CDR3 nucleotides read TGTGCCACCGTCAAATCTCCCAATCAGCCCCAGCATTTT. Translated: CATVKSPNQPQHF. The chain has TRBV19 and TRBJ1-5; unclear D gene. Germline V gene sequence: CDR1 LNHDA, CDR2 SQIVND (reference sequence). The CDR3 covers 13 residues. V lost 10 bases and J 3 bases, leaving 13 bases between the germline ends.

The J gene is TRBJ2-1, the V gene TRBV7-9, with 9 bases aligning to TRBD2. V shed 2 bases, J shed 5 bases, and the junction held 13 bases outside the gene matches. CDR3 length equals 18 residues. Germline loops: CDR1 SEHNR, CDR2 FQNEAQ (reference sequence). The CDR3 nucleotides read TGTGCCAGCAGCTTATATCCTGCCGCGCGGGAGGGCAACAATGAGCAGTTCTTC. Protein sequence: CASSLYPAAREGNNEQFF.

This clonotype occurred many times. The chain joins TRBV20-1 to TRBJ1-5, with D possibly matching TRBD1 (5 bases). Deletions cut 4 bases from V and 3 bases from J, with 16 bases between. The germline V gene has CDR1 DFQATT and CDR2 SNEGSKA (reference sequence). The CDR3 has 15 residues. In DNA, the CDR3 is TGCAGTGCTATTAAGGCAGGGAGCCCCAATCAGCCCCAGCATTTT. Translating it yields CSAIKAGSPNQPQHF.

The chain has TRBV7-2 and TRBJ2-1; D possibly corresponds to TRBD2 (6 bases). The germline V gene has CDR1 SGHTA and CDR2 FQGNSA. Deletions cut 0 bases from V and 4 bases from J, with 13 bases between. This CDR3 is 16 amino acids long. This CDR3 reads CASSLALLAFYNEQFF. CDR3 sequence (DNA): TGTGCCAGCAGCTTAGCGCTACTAGCCTTTTACAATGAGCAGTTCTTC.

The V and J genes are TRBV20-1 and TRBJ1-2; weak D call: TRBD1 (5 bases). The CDR3 is 15 amino acids. In germline, CDR1 is DFQATT, CDR2 SNEGSKA (reference sequence). V was pared by 6 bases and J by 6 bases, with 23 bases between. In DNA, the CDR3 is TGCAGTGCCACCCACTTGAACACCGGGGACGATGGCTACACCTTC. This sequence encodes CSATHLNTGDDGYTF.

This clonotype was recorded at least ten times. The chain recombines TRBV29-1 with TRBJ1-4, with unresolved D. Germline V lookup: CDR1 SQVTM, CDR2 ANQGSEA. The CDR3 runs 14 residues. V lost 6 bases to trimming and J lost 8 bases, with 19 bases between them. CDR3 sequence (DNA): TGCAGCGTCCCTTTTGAGGGAGTGAGGGAAAAACTGTTTTTT. Translating gives CSVPFEGVREKLFF.

This clonotype was detected only a few times. In DNA, the CDR3 is TGTGCCAGCGTATCGTCCTCTTGGGGTTTGAATCAGCCCCAGCATTTT. Translation gives CASVSSSWGLNQPQHF. The chain has TRBV6-1 and TRBJ1-5; D is undetermined. The V end was cut by 8 bases, the J end by 4 bases, with 21 bases between. The germline V gene encodes CDR1 MNHNS and CDR2 SASEGT. This CDR3 spans 16 amino acids.

The chain uses TRBV10-3 and TRBJ2-7; 10 nucleotides agree with TRBD1. There are 17 residues in the CDR3. V was clipped by 5 bases and J by 3 bases; unmatched bases: 13. From germline, CDR1 is ENHRY and CDR2 SYGVKD. The CDR3 DNA sequence: TGTGCCATCAGTCGGGTATCTAGGACAGGGGGGTTCTACGAGCAGTACTTC. Translation: CAISRVSRTGGFYEQYF.

At least ten counts were recorded for this clonotype. V gene TRBV12-3 or TRBV12-4 combines with J gene TRBJ1-1; tentative D call: TRBD1 (5 bases). The CDR3 has 12 residues. Trimming cost V 5 bases and J 3 bases, with 7 bases left between them. The CDR3 spells CASSRQHTEAFF. The CDR3 region has the DNA TGTGCCAGCAGTCGACAGCACACTGAAGCTTTCTTT.

To note about this clonotype: Relative to the germline gene, one junction end is altered; a read error may explain this. CDR3 amino acids: CASSSRGRETQYF. CDR3 sequence (DNA): TGCGCCAGCAGTTCAAGGGGGCGAGAGACCCAGTACTTC. The V call is TRBV7-2, the J call TRBJ2-5; 7 positions match TRBD1. CDR3 size: 13 residues. The germline V gene encodes CDR1 SGHTA and CDR2 FQGNSA.

This clonotype was recorded at least ten times. The gene calls are TRBV19 and TRBJ1-3; D might be TRBD1 (5 bases). This CDR3 contains 17 residues. V was pared by 6 bases and J by 0 bases, with 18 bases between. The V gene's germline CDR1 is LNHDA and CDR2 SQIVND (reference sequence). CDR3 loop: CASSNLRGFNSGNTIYF. In nucleotides, the CDR3 is TGTGCCAGTAGCAACTTGAGGGGATTCAACTCTGGAAACACCATATATTTT.